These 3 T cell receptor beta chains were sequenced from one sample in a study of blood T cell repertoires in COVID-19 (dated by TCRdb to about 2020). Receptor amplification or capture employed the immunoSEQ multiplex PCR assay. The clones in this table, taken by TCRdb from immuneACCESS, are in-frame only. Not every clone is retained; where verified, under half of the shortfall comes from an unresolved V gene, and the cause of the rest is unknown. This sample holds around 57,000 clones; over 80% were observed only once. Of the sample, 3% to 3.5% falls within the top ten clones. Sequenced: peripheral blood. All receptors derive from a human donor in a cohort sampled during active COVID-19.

CDR3 nucleotide sequence: TGTGCCAGCAGTTACTCGCCGAGGACAGGACAGAAAGCTTTCTTT. Translating it yields CASSYSPRTGQKAFF. The chain combines TRBV6-5 with TRBJ1-1, with 7 bases matching TRBD1. CDR1 MNHEY and CDR2 SVGAGI come from the germline V gene. Trimming took 0 bases from V and 9 from J; bases not matched to a gene: 10. This CDR3 contains 15 residues.

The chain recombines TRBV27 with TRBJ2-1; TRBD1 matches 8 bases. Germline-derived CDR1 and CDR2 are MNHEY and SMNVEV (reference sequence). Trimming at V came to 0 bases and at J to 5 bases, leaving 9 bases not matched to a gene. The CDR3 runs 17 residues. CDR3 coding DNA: TGTGCCAGCAGTTTATCGATAGGACAGGGACCTAACAATGAGCAGTTCTTC. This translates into CASSLSIGQGPNNEQFF.

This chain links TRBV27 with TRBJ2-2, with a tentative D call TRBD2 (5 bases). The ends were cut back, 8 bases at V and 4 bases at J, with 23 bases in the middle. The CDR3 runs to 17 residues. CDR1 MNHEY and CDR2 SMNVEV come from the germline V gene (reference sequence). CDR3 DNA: TGTGCCAGCCCCACTCGGGAAGGTTTCTCTGGCACCGGGGAGCTGTTTTTT. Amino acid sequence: CASPTREGFSGTGELFF.